The T cell receptor (beta chain) under discussion was sequenced for a study of shared T cell receptors in the human thymus. The method was immunoSEQ multiplex PCR; TCRdb's version includes in-frame clones alone and lacks a portion of them. The sample includes hundreds of thousands of clones, approximately 85% of them seen just once. The CDR3 length is 14 residues. CDR1 LGHNA and CDR2 YSLEER come from the germline V gene. V lost 1 base and J lost 4, with 10 bases in between. The data were also submitted as part of a second study, on human thymus T cells.

J is TRBJ1-2 and V is TRBV4-3, with a weak D call TRBD1 (5 bases). This receptor was obtained from a girl in the first two years of life with a congenital heart defect. Sequenced material: thymocytes. The CDR3 loop is CASSQGPTAYGYTF. The DNA for the CDR3 is TGCGCCAGCAGCCAAGGTCCGACAGCCTATGGCTACACCTTC.